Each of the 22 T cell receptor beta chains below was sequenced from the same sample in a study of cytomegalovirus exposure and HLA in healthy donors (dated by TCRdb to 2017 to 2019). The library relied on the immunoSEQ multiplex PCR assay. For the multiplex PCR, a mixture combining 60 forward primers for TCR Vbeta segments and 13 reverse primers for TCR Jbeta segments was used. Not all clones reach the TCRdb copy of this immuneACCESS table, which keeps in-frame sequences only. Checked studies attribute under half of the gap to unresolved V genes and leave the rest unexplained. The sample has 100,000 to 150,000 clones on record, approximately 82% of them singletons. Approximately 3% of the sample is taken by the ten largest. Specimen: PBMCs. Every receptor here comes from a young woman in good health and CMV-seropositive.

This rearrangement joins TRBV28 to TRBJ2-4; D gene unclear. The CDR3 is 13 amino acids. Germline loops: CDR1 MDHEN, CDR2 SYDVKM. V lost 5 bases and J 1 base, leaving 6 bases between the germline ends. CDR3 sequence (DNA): TGTGCCAGCAGTGCCAGGGCCAAAAACATTCAGTACTTC. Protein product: CASSARAKNIQYF.

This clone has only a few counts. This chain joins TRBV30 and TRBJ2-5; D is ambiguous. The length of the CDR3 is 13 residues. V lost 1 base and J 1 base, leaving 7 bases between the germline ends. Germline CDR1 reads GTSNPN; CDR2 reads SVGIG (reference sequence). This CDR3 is CAWSGLAQETQYF. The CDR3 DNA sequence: TGTGCCTGGAGTGGACTGGCCCAAGAGACCCAGTACTTC.

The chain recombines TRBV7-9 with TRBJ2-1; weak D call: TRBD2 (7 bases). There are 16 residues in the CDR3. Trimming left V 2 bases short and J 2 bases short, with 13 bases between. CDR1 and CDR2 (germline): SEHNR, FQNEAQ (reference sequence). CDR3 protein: CASSLIGGGAYNEQFF. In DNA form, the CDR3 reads TGTGCCAGCAGCTTAATTGGGGGGGGCGCCTACAATGAGCAGTTCTTC.

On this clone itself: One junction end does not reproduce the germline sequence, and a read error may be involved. The CDR3 DNA follows: TGTTCCAGCAGCTTACCGGGCTCTGGAAACACCATATATTTT. Translation gives CSSSLPGSGNTIYF. V and J are TRBV7-9 and TRBJ1-3; unclear D gene. The CDR3 has 14 residues. Germline lookup yields CDR1 SEHNR and CDR2 FQNEAQ (reference sequence).

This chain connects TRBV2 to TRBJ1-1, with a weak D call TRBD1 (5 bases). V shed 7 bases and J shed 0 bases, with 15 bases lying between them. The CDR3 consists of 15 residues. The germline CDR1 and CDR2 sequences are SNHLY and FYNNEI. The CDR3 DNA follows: TGTGCCAGCACTCAAGGCCCAGGGATGAACACTGAAGCTTTCTTT. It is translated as CASTQGPGMNTEAFF.

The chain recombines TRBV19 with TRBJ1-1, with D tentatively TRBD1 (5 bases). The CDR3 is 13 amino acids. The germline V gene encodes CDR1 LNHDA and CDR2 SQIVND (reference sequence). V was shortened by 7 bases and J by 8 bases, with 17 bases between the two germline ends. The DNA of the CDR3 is TGTGCCAGTACCCTAACCGGGGGGTACGAAGCTTTCTTT. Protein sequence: CASTLTGGYEAFF.

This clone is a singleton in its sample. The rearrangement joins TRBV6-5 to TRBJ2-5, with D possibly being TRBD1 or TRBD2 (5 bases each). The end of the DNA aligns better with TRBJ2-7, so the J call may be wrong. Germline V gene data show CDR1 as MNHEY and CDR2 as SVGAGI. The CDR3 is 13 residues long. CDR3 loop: CASSTGTDYEQYF. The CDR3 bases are TGTGCCAGCAGTACCGGGACGGACTACGAGCAGTACTTC.

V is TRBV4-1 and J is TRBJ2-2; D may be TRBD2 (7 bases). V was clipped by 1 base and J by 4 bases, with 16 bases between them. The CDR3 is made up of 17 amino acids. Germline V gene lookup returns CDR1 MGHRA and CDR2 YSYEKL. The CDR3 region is CASSQGAGARSTGELFF. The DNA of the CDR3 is TGCGCCAGCAGCCAAGGTGCGGGGGCGCGTAGCACCGGGGAGCTGTTTTTT.

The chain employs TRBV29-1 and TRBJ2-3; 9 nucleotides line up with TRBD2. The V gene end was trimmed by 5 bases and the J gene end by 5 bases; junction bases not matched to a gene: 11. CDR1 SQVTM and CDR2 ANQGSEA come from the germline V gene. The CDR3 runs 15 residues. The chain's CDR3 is CSVPLRRGGVDTQYF. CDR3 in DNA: TGCAGCGTTCCTCTTCGGCGGGGGGGGGTAGATACGCAGTATTTT.

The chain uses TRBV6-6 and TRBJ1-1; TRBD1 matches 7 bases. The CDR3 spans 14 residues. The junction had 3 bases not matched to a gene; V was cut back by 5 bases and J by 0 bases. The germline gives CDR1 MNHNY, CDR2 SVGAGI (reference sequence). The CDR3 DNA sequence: TGTGCCAGCAGTAAGGGACAGATGAACACTGAAGCTTTCTTT. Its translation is CASSKGQMNTEAFF.

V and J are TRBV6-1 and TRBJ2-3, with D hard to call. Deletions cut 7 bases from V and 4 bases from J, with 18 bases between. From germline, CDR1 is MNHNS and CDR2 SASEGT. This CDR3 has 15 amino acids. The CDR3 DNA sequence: TGTGCCAGCATCGGGTTCCTCCAATGGGCAGATACGCAGTATTTT. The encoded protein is CASIGFLQWADTQYF.

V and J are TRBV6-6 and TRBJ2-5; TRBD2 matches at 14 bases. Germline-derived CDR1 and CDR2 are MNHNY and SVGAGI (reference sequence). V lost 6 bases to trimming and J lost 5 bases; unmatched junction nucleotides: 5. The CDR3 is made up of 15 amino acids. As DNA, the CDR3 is TGTGCCAGCAGGAGCGGGACTAGCGGGGGTGAGACCCAGTACTTC. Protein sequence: CASRSGTSGGETQYF.

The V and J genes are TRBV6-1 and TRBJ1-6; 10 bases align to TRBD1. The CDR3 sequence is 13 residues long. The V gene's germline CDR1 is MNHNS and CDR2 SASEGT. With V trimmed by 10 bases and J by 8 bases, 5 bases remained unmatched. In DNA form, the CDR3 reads TGTGCCACCACCGGGACAGGGGATTCACCCCTCCACTTT. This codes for CATTGTGDSPLHF.

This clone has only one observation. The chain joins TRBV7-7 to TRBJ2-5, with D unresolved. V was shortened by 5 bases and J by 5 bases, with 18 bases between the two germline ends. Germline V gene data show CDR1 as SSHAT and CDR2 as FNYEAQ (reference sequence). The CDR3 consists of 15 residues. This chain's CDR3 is CASSTTNGPVETQYF. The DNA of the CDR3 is TGTGCCAGCAGCACCACGAATGGTCCAGTGGAGACCCAGTACTTC.

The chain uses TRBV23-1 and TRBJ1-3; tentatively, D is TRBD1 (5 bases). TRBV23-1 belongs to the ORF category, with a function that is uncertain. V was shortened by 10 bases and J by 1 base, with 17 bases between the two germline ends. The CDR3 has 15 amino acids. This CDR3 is CANQGGALSGNTIYF. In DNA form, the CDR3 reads TGCGCCAACCAGGGCGGGGCCCTATCTGGAAACACCATATATTTT.

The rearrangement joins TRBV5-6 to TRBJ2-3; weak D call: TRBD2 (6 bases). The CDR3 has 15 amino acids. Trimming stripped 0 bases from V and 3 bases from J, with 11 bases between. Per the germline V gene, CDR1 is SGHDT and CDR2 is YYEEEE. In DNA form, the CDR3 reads TGTGCCAGCAGCTTGGCGGGGGTGAGAACAGATACGCAGTATTTT. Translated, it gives CASSLAGVRTDTQYF.

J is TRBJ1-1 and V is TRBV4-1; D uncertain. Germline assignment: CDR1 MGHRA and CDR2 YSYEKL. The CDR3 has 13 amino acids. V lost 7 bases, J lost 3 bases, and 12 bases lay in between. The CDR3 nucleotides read TGCGCCAGCATGGGTAGTAGCCACACTGAAGCTTTCTTT. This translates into CASMGSSHTEAFF.

CDR3 sequence reads: CASSPPFGTGGGTEAFF. The CDR3 DNA sequence: TGTGCCAGCTCACCACCTTTTGGGACAGGGGGCGGCACTGAAGCTTTCTTT. V usage is TRBV18 and J usage is TRBJ1-1, with 12 bases that match TRBD1. Germline CDR1 is KGHSH and CDR2 is LQKENI. This CDR3 has 17 amino acids. The V and J ends lost 0 bases and 4 bases, in that order; junction bases with no gene match: 6.

CDR3 nucleotide sequence: TGTGCCAGCAGCATAGGACAGAAGGCGTACTTC. Protein: CASSIGQKAYF. The genes are TRBV14 and TRBJ2-7; weak D call: TRBD1 (6 bases). The CDR3 is made up of 11 amino acids. Germline lookup yields CDR1 SGHDN and CDR2 FVKESK. The ends were cut back, 5 bases at V and 12 bases at J, with 14 bases in the middle. Variable domain in full (rest from reference TRBV14 and TRBJ2-7): EAGVTQFPSHSVIEKGQTVTLRCDPISGHDNLYWYRRVMGKEIKFLLHFVKESKQDESGMPNNRFLAERTGGTYSTLKVQPAELEDSGVYFCASSIGQKAYFGPGTRLTVT.

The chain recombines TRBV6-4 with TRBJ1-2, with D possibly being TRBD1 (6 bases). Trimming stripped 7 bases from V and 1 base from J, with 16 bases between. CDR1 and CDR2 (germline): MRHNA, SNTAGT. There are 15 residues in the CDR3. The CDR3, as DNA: TGTGCCAGCATCCTGGGGGGGCCCAGTAACTATGGCTACACCTTC. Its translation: CASILGGPSNYGYTF.

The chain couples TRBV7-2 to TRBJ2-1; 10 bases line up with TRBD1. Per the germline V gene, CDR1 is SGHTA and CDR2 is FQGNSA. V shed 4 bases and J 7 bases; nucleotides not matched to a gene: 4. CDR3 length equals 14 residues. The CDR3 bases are TGTGCCAGCAGCTGGACAGGGGGGGAAAATGAGCAGTTCTTC. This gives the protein CASSWTGGENEQFF.

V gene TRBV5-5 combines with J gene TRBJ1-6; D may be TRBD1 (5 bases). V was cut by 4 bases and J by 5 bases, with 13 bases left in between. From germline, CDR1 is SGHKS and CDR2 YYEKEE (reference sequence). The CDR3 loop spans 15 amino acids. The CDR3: CASSQGLWDNSPLHF. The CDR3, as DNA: TGTGCCAGCAGCCAGGGTCTTTGGGATAATTCACCCCTCCACTTT.